Sequencing of this TCR beta chain was carried out in a study of vaccination and CD4 T cells after COVID-19 (dated by TCRdb to the early 2020s). A note on the overall study: Every convalescent patient had a positive nasal swab PCR test for SARS-CoV-2, with mild disease in eight to ten patients and severe disease in one. Control cultures used a CEFX viral epitope pool as positive control, an HIV-1 Nef peptide pool as negative control, or no peptide. The cultures were stimulated with overlapping spike peptide pools from SARS-CoV-2 and from the common cold coronaviruses HCoV-NL63, HCoV-OC43 and HCoV-229E. Post-vaccine blood samples were obtained a median of roughly 75 days after the second vaccine dose, with a range of about 12 to 241 days. Post-COVID blood samples were collected from convalescent patients a median of approximately 93 days after diagnosis, with a range of about 35 to 170 days. Each participant got two doses of either the Pfizer-BioNTech BNT162b2 vaccine (n=8) or the Moderna mRNA-1273 vaccine (n=2). In 10 COVID-19 convalescent patients and several infection-naive healthy vaccine recipients, the spike-specific CD4+ TCR repertoire before mRNA vaccination was compared with the repertoire after mRNA vaccination. The convalescent cohort comprised six males and four females, including two Hispanic individuals, seven Caucasians, two Asians and one multiracial person. The study at large found these results: Of the vaccine-specific clones in convalescent patients, 304 of 307, or nearly all, reacted only to SARS-CoV-2 spike and did not cross-react with common cold coronaviruses. In convalescent patients, a median around 86% of post-vaccine SARS-CoV-2-reactive clones were detected only after vaccination, suggesting vaccine-specific priming. Although the median number of SARS-CoV-2-reactive clonotypes went up from around 19 after infection to about 38 after vaccination, the increase was not significant. Relatively few convalescent patients were included in the study, and early timepoints after natural infection were not analyzed.

The germline V gene gives CDR1 as MDHEN and CDR2 as SYDVKM. Including cysteine and phenylalanine, the CDR3 has 12 amino acids. The CDR3 DNA has 36 bases and is translated from base 1. After removal of 5 bases from V and 8 bases from J, the junction retains 4 bases not matched to a gene. According to the study, the label for this sample's treatment or condition signals: approximately nine-day PBMC culture with coronavirus spike peptide pools or control peptides (ViraFEST assay). The ViraFEST assay was used in the study, in which antigen-specific T cells were expanded with peptide pools and expanded clonotypes were subsequently identified by TCR sequencing. The convalescent patients' positive SARS-CoV-2 PCR tests fell between March and December 2020, which was before the Alpha, Beta and Delta variants emerged in the United States. Roughly 2.1 million PBMCs per well were cultured in IMDM with approximately 5.5% human AB serum and roughly 9.3 IU/ml IL-2, plus 10 ug/ml peptide pools. On days 3 and 7, half of the culture medium was replaced with fresh IL-2-containing medium. After 10 to 11 days of culture, CD4+ T cells were isolated by negative selection with the EasySep CD4+ T cell isolation kit. Ficoll-Paque Plus gradient centrifugation was used to isolate PBMCs from whole blood, and the isolated PBMCs were then either used fresh or cryopreserved at -140C. Culture conditions were generally each tested in triplicate wells.

Libraries were prepared through PCR. DNA from cultured CD4+ T cells was subjected to TCR sequencing with the Oncomine TCR Beta short-read assay at the Johns Hopkins FTIC core. The QIAamp micro DNA kit was used to extract genomic DNA from the cultured CD4+ T cells. The Oncomine TCR Beta libraries from cultured CD4+ T cells were pooled using unique dual indexes and then sequenced on an Illumina iSeq 100. As for the original processing: Non-productive sequences were filtered out, and CDR3s that did not start with C, did not end with F or W, or were shorter than 7 amino acids were discarded. The MANAFEST web application identified antigen-specific clonotypes by comparing peptide-stimulated wells against reference wells and other culture wells. To be called positive, a clone needed an FDR below 0.05, an odds ratio above 5, and a productive frequency above 0.1% in at least two of three replicate wells. A clonotype counted as cross-reactive if it showed significant expansion both in the SARS-CoV-2 spike wells and in at least one common cold coronavirus spike condition. Levenshtein distances (stringdist) and unrooted phylogenetic trees (ape) in R version 3.6.1 were used to assess CDR3 homology. TCRdb reran the public reads through fastp at Q25 and MiXCR, keeping productive beta chains. When rows share a CDR3 protein, they turn into one entry using the most common DNA and genes. TCRdb assigned the V and J calls; the authors' analysis was not used. The sample table shows around 20,000 distinct CDR3 sequences, and 45% to 50% are seen once. Of the sample, about 14% falls within the top ten clones.

Remarks on this clonotype: Its cognate antigen has yet to be identified. No base quality information exists; no much larger clone differs at one position.

Sequences were obtained from cultured CD4+ T cells from blood. This receptor chain uses TRBV28 and TRBJ1-2; TRBD1 fits 8 bases in the junction. The sequence came from a human donor with COVID-19. The sequenced DNA: TGTGCCAGCAGTCAGGGGGCCGGAGGCTACACCTTC. It translates as CASSQGAGGYTF.